What follows are 22 T cell receptor beta chains derived from one specimen sequenced in a study of shared clonotypes between healthy human individuals. Produced via immunoSEQ multiplex PCR; TCRdb's table is partial and in-frame only. The table includes 2 million to 2.5 million clones, roughly 95% detected once. Terminally differentiated effector memory CD45RA+ cells were excluded by CCR7 positive selection of CD45RO-negative cells. Sequencing was performed on naive CD8+ T cells sorted from blood. Receptor source: a man aged 18-30 years in good health.

CDR3 amino acids: CASSLRGKAYEQYF. CDR3 bases: TGTGCCAGCAGCTTACGGGGGAAGGCCTACGAGCAGTACTTC. This chain links TRBV7-6 with TRBJ2-7, with D possibly matching TRBD2 (6 bases). CDR1 is SGHVS and CDR2 is FNYEAQ in the germline V gene. The CDR3 is 14 residues long. V was clipped by 2 bases and J by 2 bases, with 10 bases between them.

The CDR3 reads CASSNILGTGADTQYF. The DNA for the CDR3 is TGTGCCAGTAGTAATATCCTGGGGACAGGAGCAGATACGCAGTATTTT. The chain recombines TRBV19 with TRBJ2-3; TRBD1 agrees at 8 bases. Germline V gene lookup returns CDR1 LNHDA and CDR2 SQIVND (reference sequence). The CDR3 sequence is 16 residues long. V was pared by 4 bases and J by 4 bases, with 10 bases of the junction left unmatched.

This sequence joins TRBV18 and TRBJ2-7, with no clear D. CDR3 size: 13 residues. Germline values: CDR1 KGHSH, CDR2 LQKENI. Between the trimmed V and J ends, which lost 1 base and 4 bases, there was a span of 8 bases. The CDR3 nucleotides read TGTGCCAGCTCACCACTTGGAAATTACGAGCAGTACTTC. Protein sequence: CASSPLGNYEQYF.

This CDR3 reads CASSPRRNTEAFF. In DNA, the CDR3 is TGCGCCAGCAGCCCAAGGAGGAACACTGAAGCTTTCTTT. This rearrangement joins TRBV10-2 to TRBJ1-1; D remains unclear. There are 13 residues in the CDR3. Germline values: CDR1 WSHSY, CDR2 SAAADI. The ends were cut back, 6 bases at V and 1 base at J, with 9 bases in the middle.

This chain joins TRBV5-4 and TRBJ1-2; tentative D call: TRBD1 (6 bases). V shed 7 bases and J shed 5 bases, with 12 bases lying between them. The CDR3 consists of 12 residues. Germline V gives CDR1 SGHNT, CDR2 YYREEE (reference sequence). The CDR3 region has the DNA TGTGCCAGCGGACTACAGGGTTATGGCTACACCTTC. Amino acid sequence: CASGLQGYGYTF.

This rearrangement joins TRBV7-2 to TRBJ2-1; possibly TRBD2 for D (6 bases). CDR3 length: 17 amino acids. Per the germline V gene, CDR1 is SGHTA and CDR2 is FQGNSA. Trimming pared 3 bases from V and 0 bases from J, leaving 15 bases between. The CDR3 loop is CASSFRLEGSSYNEQFF. The CDR3 nucleotides read TGTGCCAGCAGCTTTCGTTTGGAGGGCAGCTCCTACAATGAGCAGTTCTTC.

The J gene is TRBJ2-3, the V gene TRBV9; D is ambiguous. The CDR3 spans 15 residues. Trimming took 0 bases from V and 3 from J, leaving 11 bases between them. Looked up from germline, CDR1 is SGDLS and CDR2 is YYNGEE. CDR3 nucleotide sequence: TGTGCCAGCAGCGTAGCCGCTAGAGAGACAGATACGCAGTATTTT. Translated, it gives CASSVAARETDTQYF.

A note on this clone: Other DNA sequences in this sample translate to the same CDR3. V gene TRBV27 combines with J gene TRBJ2-7; TRBD1 is a possible D gene (6 bases). CDR3 size: 13 residues. V dropped 3 bases and J dropped 4 bases, with 10 bases sitting between them. CDR1 and CDR2 (germline): MNHEY, SMNVEV (reference sequence). The DNA of the CDR3 is TGTGCCAGCAGTTTTGGGGGCAGGTACGAGCAGTACTTC. This gives the protein CASSFGGRYEQYF.

This clone was counted at least ten times. CDR3 protein: CAWSVPHGPSGNTIYF. The CDR3 nucleotides are TGTGCCTGGAGTGTACCCCACGGACCCTCTGGAAACACCATATATTTT. V is TRBV30 and J is TRBJ1-3; D unresolved. Trimming cost V 0 bases and J 0 bases, with 12 bases left between them. The germline V gene encodes CDR1 GTSNPN and CDR2 SVGIG (reference sequence). The CDR3 runs to 16 residues. The full variable domain, with the rest looked up from reference TRBV30 and TRBJ1-3, is SQTIHQWPATLVQPVGSPLSLECTVEGTSNPNLYWYRQAAGRGLQLLFYSVGIGQISSEVPQNLSASRPQDRQFILSSKKLLLSDSGFYLCAWSVPHGPSGNTIYFGEGSWLTVV.

This chain connects TRBV6-5 to TRBJ1-2; 11 nucleotides agree with TRBD1. Trimming cost V 4 bases and J 4 bases; bases outside gene matches: 2. This CDR3 comprises 14 residues. In germline, CDR1 is MNHEY, CDR2 SVGAGI. CDR3: CASSWGTGGYGYTF. For the CDR3, the DNA is TGTGCCAGCAGTTGGGGGACAGGGGGCTATGGCTACACCTTC.

The rearrangement links TRBV29-1 to TRBJ1-2; D is ambiguous. V was shortened by 7 bases and J by 7 bases, with 19 bases between the two germline ends. The CDR3 is made up of 13 amino acids. Per the germline V gene, CDR1 is SQVTM and CDR2 is ANQGSEA. The CDR3 coding sequence is TGCAGCGACCATGAGCACAGTTTCGTTGGCTACACCTTC. Translated: CSDHEHSFVGYTF. Supplemented by reference TRBV29-1 and TRBJ1-2, the full variable domain reads SAVISQKPSRDICQRGTSLTIQCQVDSQVTMMFWYRQQPGQSLTLIATANQGSEATYESGFVIDKFPISRPNLTFSTLTVSNMSPEDSSIYLCSDHEHSFVGYTFGSGTRLTVV.

This chain uses TRBV6-5 with TRBJ2-7, with a tentative D call TRBD2 (6 bases). The CDR3 is made up of 14 amino acids. V lost 4 bases to trimming and J lost 3 bases, with 13 bases between them. Looked up from germline, CDR1 is MNHEY and CDR2 is SVGAGI. The chain's CDR3 is CASSSLGLNYEQYF. In DNA form, the CDR3 reads TGTGCCAGCAGTTCCTTGGGACTGAACTACGAGCAGTACTTC.

The chain joins TRBV28 to TRBJ2-7; maybe TRBD1 (5 bases). V was cut by 4 bases and J by 3 bases, with 19 bases left in between. This CDR3 has 16 residues. Germline V lookup: CDR1 MDHEN, CDR2 SYDVKM. The CDR3 DNA reads TGTGCCAGCAGTTCACGACGCGAAGGGGAACACTACGAGCAGTACTTC. Translated, it gives CASSSRREGEHYEQYF.

This clone was counted only a few times. The chain couples TRBV4-1 to TRBJ1-5, with D perhaps matching TRBD1 (6 bases). The CDR3 spans 14 residues. Trimming cost V 1 base and J 4 bases, with 8 bases left between them. Germline loops: CDR1 MGHRA, CDR2 YSYEKL. CDR3 in amino acids: CASSQAGANQPQHF. The DNA of the CDR3 is TGCGCCAGCAGCCAAGCAGGGGCTAATCAGCCCCAGCATTTT.

V gene TRBV21-1 combines with J gene TRBJ1-6. TRBV21-1 is labeled a pseudogene. The CDR3 spans 14 residues. This CDR3 reads CASPGRAKGSPLHF. CDR3 bases: TGTGCCAGCCCGGGTAGGGCGAAGGGATCACCCCTCCACTTT.

Only one count was recorded for this clone. This rearrangement joins TRBV5-8 to TRBJ2-7; D remains ambiguous. The ends were cut back, 2 bases at V and 6 bases at J, with 12 bases in the middle. Per germline, CDR1 SGHTS and CDR2 YDEGEE. The CDR3 runs to 13 residues. Here the CDR3 reads CASSFGSVSEQYF. The CDR3, as DNA: TGTGCCAGCAGCTTTGGGTCAGTCTCCGAGCAGTACTTC.

The chain uses TRBV13 and TRBJ2-7; 14 bases match TRBD2. The CDR3 is 16 amino acids. In germline, CDR1 is PRHDT, CDR2 FYEKMQ (reference sequence). The V segment lost 5 bases and the J segment 2 bases; nucleotides outside the gene matches: 5. CDR3 sequence reads: CASSRGTSGGTYEQYF. CDR3 nucleotides: TGTGCCAGCAGCCGTGGGACTAGCGGGGGCACCTACGAGCAGTACTTC.

The count of this clone is one. This sample also contains other DNA sequences that code for the same CDR3. The genes are TRBV4-1 and TRBJ2-3, with 10 bases lining up with TRBD1. This CDR3 spans 14 amino acids. V was clipped by 2 bases and J by 6 bases; unmatched bases: 2. In germline, CDR1 is MGHRA, CDR2 YSYEKL. CDR3 DNA: TGCGCCAGCAGCCAAAGACAGGGGGCGGATACGCAGTATTTT. Encoded protein: CASSQRQGADTQYF.

The gene calls are TRBV29-1 and TRBJ2-2; tentatively, D is TRBD1 (6 bases). The CDR3 is 16 amino acids. The germline CDR1 and CDR2 sequences are SQVTM and ANQGSEA. Between the trimmed V and J ends, which lost 2 bases and 6 bases, there was a span of 19 bases. The CDR3 is CSVERPNRVGPGELFF. In nucleotides, the CDR3 is TGCAGCGTTGAAAGGCCCAACAGGGTTGGCCCCGGGGAGCTGTTTTTT.

J is TRBJ1-1 and V is TRBV29-1; 8 bases are shared with TRBD1. V trimming: 3 bases; J trimming: 11 bases; junction bases outside the gene matches: 11. In germline, CDR1 is SQVTM, CDR2 ANQGSEA. CDR3 length: 13 residues. The CDR3 nucleotides are TGCAGCGTTGATCCCAGGGGGCTGTTTGGGGCTTTCTTT. As protein: CSVDPRGLFGAFF.

This chain connects TRBV27 to TRBJ1-6; D ambiguous. Trimming took off 2 bases at V and 14 bases at J, with 13 bases between the two ends. Per the germline V gene, CDR1 is MNHEY and CDR2 is SMNVEV (reference sequence). This CDR3 is 13 amino acids long. DNA of the CDR3: TGTGCCAGCAGTTTACTAGGCCAAGAAACCCTCCACTTT. This sequence encodes CASSLLGQETLHF.

This sequence joins TRBV14 and TRBJ2-7; maybe TRBD2 (6 bases). V lost 1 base and J 2 bases, leaving 12 bases between the germline ends. This CDR3 is 15 amino acids long. Germline CDR1 reads SGHDN; CDR2 reads FVKESK. CDR3 sequence (DNA): TGTGCCAGCAGCCAAGTAGCGGTACTCACCTACGAGCAGTACTTC. This encodes CASSQVAVLTYEQYF.